One sample yielded the 5 T cell receptor beta chains listed below, sequenced in a study of T cells in tumors after PD-1 blockade. Here immunoSEQ multiplex PCR was the method, and the copy in TCRdb shows in-frame clones only, minus some. The sample includes about 33,000 clones, around 80% of them seen just once. The sequenced sample was PBMCs, obtained before anti-PD-1 treatment. These receptors were taken from a human donor with basal cell carcinoma.

The chain recombines TRBV11-3 with TRBJ2-4; D is perhaps TRBD2 (6 bases). The V gene lost 5 bases and the J gene lost 2 bases, with 16 bases spanning the gap. The CDR3 length is 16 residues. Germline loops: CDR1 SGHNT, CDR2 YENEEA. CDR3 DNA: TGTGCCAGCAGCGGGATGGCGCGGGATTCCAAAAACATTCAGTACTTC. Its translation: CASSGMARDSKNIQYF.

The chain couples TRBV7-2 to TRBJ2-1; TRBD1 matches 12 bases. This CDR3 contains 15 residues. V lost 5 bases to trimming and J lost 7 bases; unmatched junction nucleotides: 6. Germline values: CDR1 SGHTA, CDR2 FQGNSA. The CDR3 reads CASSPGTGGFNEQFF. CDR3 in DNA: TGTGCCAGCAGCCCCGGGACAGGGGGCTTTAATGAGCAGTTCTTC.

This clone has more than one count but fewer than ten. The chain recombines TRBV7-3 with TRBJ1-1; possible D gene TRBD1, 6 bases. This CDR3 is 15 amino acids long. Germline assignment: CDR1 SGHTA and CDR2 FQGTGA. The V gene lost 1 base and the J gene lost 0 bases, with 9 bases spanning the gap. CDR3 bases: TGTGCCAGCAGCTTAAGCGGGACAATGAACACTGAAGCTTTCTTT. This translates into CASSLSGTMNTEAFF.

CDR3: CASSAADQETQYF. CDR3 sequence (DNA): TGTGCCAGCAGCGCGGCAGACCAAGAGACCCAGTACTTC. The chain couples TRBV28 to TRBJ2-5; no firm D call. Looked up from germline, CDR1 is MDHEN and CDR2 is SYDVKM. The CDR3 extends over 13 amino acids. V was trimmed by 6 bases and J by 0 bases, leaving 8 bases between them.

The chain combines TRBV6-5 with TRBJ1-6; D not certain. The CDR3 has 14 amino acids. V gave up 0 bases and J gave up 13 bases, with 13 bases separating them. Germline V gene data show CDR1 as MNHEY and CDR2 as SVGAGI. CDR3 sequence (DNA): TGTGCCAGCAGTTACTCAGGCGACGGCCGTCCCCTCCACTTT. It specifies CASSYSGDGRPLHF.